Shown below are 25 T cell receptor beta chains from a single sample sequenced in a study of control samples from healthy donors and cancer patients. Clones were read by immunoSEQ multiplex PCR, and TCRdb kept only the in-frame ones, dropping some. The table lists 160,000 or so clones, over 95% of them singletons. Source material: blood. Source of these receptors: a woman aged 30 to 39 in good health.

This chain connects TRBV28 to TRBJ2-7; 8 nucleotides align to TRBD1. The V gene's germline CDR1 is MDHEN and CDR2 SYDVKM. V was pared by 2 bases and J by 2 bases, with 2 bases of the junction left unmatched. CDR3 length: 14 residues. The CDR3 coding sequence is TGTGCCAGCAGTTTAAGACAGGGGACCTACGAGCAGTACTTC. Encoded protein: CASSLRQGTYEQYF. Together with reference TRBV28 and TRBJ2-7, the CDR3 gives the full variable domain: DVKVTQSSRYLVKRTGEKVFLECVQDMDHENMFWYRQDPGLGLRLIYFSYDVKMKEKGDIPEGYSVSREKKERFSLILESASTNQTSMYLCASSLRQGTYEQYFGPGTRLTVT.

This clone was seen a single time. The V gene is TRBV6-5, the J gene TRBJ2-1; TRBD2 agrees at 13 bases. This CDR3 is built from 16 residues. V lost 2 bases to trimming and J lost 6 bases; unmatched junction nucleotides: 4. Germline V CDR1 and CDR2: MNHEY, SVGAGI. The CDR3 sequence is CASSYRGLAGINEQFF. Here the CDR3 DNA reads TGTGCCAGCAGTTACCGGGGACTAGCGGGGATCAATGAGCAGTTCTTC.

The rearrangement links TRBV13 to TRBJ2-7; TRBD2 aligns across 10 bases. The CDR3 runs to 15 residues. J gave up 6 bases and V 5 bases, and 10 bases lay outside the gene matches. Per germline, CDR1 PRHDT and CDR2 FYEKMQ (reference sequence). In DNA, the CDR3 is TGTGCCAGCAGCCAAGGGGCTAGCGGGAGTACCGAGCAGTACTTC. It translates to CASSQGASGSTEQYF.

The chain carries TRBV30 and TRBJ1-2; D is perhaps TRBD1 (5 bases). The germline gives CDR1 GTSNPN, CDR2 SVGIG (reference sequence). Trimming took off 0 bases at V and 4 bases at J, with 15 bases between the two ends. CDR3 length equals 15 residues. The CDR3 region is CAWSVMVRAGYGYTF. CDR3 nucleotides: TGTGCCTGGAGTGTAATGGTCAGGGCGGGCTATGGCTACACCTTC. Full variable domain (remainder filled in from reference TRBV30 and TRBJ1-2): SQTIHQWPATLVQPVGSPLSLECTVEGTSNPNLYWYRQAAGRGLQLLFYSVGIGQISSEVPQNLSASRPQDRQFILSSKKLLLSDSGFYLCAWSVMVRAGYGYTFGSGTRLTVV.

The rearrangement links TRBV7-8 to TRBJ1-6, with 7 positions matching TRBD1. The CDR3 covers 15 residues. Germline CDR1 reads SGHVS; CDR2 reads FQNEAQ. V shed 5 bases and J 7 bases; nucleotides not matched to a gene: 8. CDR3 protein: CASSNRQGSNSPLHF. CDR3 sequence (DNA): TGTGCCAGCAGCAATCGACAGGGATCGAATTCACCCCTCCACTTT.

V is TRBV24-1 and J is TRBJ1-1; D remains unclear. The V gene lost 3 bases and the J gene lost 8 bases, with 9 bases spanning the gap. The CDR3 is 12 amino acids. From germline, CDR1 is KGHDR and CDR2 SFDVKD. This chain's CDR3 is CATSDTGREAFF. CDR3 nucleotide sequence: TGTGCCACCAGTGATACCGGGCGGGAAGCTTTCTTT.

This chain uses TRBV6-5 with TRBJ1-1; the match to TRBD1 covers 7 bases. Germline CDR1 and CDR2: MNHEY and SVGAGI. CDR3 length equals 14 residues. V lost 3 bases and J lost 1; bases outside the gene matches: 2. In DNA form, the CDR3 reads TGTGCCAGCAGTTATAGGGGGCAGAACACTGAAGCTTTCTTT. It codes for CASSYRGQNTEAFF.

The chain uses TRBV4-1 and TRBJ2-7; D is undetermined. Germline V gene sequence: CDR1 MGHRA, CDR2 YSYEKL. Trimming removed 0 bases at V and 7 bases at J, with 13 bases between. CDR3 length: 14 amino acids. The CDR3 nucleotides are TGCGCCAGCAGCCAAGAGGGCACCTCACGGGAGCAGTACTTC. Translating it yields CASSQEGTSREQYF.

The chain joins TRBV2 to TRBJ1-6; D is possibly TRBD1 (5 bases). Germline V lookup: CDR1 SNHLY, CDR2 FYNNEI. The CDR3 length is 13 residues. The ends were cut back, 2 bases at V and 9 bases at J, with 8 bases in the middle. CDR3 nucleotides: TGTGCCAGCAGTGAAATTGGGGGTTCACCCCTCCACTTT. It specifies CASSEIGGSPLHF.

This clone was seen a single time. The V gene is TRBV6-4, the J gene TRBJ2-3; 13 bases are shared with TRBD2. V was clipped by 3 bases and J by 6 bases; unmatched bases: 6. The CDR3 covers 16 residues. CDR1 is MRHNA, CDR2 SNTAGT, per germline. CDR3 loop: CASSETRTSGSDTQYF. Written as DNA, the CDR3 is TGTGCCAGCAGTGAAACCCGGACTAGCGGGAGTGATACGCAGTATTTT.

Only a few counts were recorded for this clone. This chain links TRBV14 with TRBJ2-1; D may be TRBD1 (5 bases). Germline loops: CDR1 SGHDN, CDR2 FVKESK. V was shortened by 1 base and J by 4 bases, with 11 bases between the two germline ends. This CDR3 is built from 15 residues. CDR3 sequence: CASSQGSGRYNEQFF. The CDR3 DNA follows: TGTGCCAGCAGCCAAGGATCAGGGCGGTACAATGAGCAGTTCTTC.

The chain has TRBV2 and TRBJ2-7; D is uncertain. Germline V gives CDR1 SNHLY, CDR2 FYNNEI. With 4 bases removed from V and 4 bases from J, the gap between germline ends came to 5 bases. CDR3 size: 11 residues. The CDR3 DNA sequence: TGTGCCAGCAGTGGCGCTTACGAGCAGTACTTC. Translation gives CASSGAYEQYF.

The CDR3 DNA sequence: TGTGCCAGCAGTGAATTTCAACGGGTTAACACTGAAGCTTTCTTT. Translation gives CASSEFQRVNTEAFF. The chain recombines TRBV6-1 with TRBJ1-1; D is undetermined. Trimming removed 2 bases at V and 2 bases at J, with 12 bases between. This CDR3 region has 15 residues. Germline loops: CDR1 MNHNS, CDR2 SASEGT.

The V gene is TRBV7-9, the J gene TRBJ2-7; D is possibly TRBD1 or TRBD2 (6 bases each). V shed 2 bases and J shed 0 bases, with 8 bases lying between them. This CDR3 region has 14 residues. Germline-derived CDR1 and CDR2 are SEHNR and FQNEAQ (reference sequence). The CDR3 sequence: CASSLRGDSYEQYF. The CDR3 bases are TGTGCCAGCAGCTTAAGGGGGGACTCCTACGAGCAGTACTTC.

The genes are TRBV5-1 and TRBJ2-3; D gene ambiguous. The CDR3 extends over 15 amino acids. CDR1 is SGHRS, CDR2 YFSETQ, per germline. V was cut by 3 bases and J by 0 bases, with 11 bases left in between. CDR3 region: CASSSETTSTDTQYF. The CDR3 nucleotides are TGCGCCAGCAGCTCAGAAACTACTAGCACAGATACGCAGTATTTT.

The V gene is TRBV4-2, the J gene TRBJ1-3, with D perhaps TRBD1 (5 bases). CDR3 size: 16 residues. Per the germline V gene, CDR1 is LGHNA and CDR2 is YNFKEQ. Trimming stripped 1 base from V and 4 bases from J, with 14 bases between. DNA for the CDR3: TGTGCCAGCAGCCAAGTAATAGGGGCTAAAGGAAACACCATATATTTT. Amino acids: CASSQVIGAKGNTIYF.

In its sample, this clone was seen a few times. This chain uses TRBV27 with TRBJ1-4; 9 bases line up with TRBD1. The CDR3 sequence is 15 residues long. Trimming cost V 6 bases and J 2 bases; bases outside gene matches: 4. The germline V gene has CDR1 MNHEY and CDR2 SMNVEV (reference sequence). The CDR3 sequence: CASRGTGWTNEKLFF. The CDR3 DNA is TGTGCCAGCAGGGGGACAGGGTGGACTAATGAAAAACTGTTTTTT. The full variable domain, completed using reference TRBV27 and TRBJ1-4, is EAQVTQNPRYLITVTGKKLTVTCSQNMNHEYMSWYRQDPGLGLRQIYYSMNVEVTDKGDVPEGYKVSRKEKRNFPLILESPSPNQTSLYFCASRGTGWTNEKLFFGSGTQLSVL.

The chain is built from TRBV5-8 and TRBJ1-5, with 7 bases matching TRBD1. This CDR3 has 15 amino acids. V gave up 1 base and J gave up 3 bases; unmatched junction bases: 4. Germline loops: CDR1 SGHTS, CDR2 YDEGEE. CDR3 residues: CASSLTQGSNQPQHF. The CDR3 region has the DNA TGTGCCAGCAGCTTGACACAGGGGTCCAATCAGCCCCAGCATTTT. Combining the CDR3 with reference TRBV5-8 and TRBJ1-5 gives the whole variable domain EAGVTQSPTHLIKTRGQQATLRCSPISGHTSVYWYQQALGLGLQFLLWYDEGEERNRGNFPPRFSGRQFPNYSSELNVNALELEDSALYLCASSLTQGSNQPQHFGDGTRLSIL.

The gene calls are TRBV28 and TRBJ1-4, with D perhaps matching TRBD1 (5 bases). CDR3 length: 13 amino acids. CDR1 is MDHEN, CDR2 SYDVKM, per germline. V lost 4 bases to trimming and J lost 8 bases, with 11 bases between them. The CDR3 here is CASSYRTDEKLFF. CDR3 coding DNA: TGTGCCAGCAGTTACAGGACCGACGAAAAACTGTTTTTT.

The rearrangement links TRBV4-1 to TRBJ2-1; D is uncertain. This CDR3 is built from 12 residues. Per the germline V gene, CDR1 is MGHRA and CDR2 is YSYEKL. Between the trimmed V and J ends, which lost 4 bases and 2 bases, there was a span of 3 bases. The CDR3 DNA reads TGCGCCAGCAGCCTGACCTACAATGAGCAGTTCTTC. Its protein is CASSLTYNEQFF.

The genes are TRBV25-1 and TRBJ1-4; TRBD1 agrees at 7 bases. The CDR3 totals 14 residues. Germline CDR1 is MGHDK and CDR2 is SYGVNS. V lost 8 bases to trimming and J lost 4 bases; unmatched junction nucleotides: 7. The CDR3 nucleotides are TGTGCCAGCCGGCTGACAGGGCGTAATGAAAAACTGTTTTTT. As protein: CASRLTGRNEKLFF.

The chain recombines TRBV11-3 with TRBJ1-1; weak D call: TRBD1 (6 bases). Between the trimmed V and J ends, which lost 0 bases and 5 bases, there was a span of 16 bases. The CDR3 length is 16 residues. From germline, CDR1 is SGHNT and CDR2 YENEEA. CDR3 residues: CASSLDYRGRWTEAFF. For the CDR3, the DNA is TGTGCCAGCAGCTTAGATTATCGGGGGCGATGGACTGAAGCTTTCTTT.

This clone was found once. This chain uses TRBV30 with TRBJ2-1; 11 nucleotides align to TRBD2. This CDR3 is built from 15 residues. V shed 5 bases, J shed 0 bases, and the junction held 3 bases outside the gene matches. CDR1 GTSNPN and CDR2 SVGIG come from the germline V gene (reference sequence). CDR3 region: CAWVAGGSSYNEQFF. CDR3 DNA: TGTGCCTGGGTAGCGGGGGGGAGCTCCTACAATGAGCAGTTCTTC.

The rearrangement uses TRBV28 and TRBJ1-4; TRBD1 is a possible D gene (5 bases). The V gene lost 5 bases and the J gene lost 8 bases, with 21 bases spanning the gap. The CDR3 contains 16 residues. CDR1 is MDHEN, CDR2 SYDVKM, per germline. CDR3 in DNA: TGTGCCAGCAGTCCTATTCCCAGGGAAAGGAGGGAAAAACTGTTTTTT. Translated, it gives CASSPIPRERREKLFF.

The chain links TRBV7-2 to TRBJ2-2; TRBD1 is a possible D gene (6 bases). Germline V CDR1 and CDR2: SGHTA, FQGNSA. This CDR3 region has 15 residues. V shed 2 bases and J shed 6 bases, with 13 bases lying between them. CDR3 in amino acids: CASSLLGAFSGELFF. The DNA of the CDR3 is TGTGCCAGCAGCTTATTGGGGGCGTTTTCCGGGGAGCTGTTTTTT.